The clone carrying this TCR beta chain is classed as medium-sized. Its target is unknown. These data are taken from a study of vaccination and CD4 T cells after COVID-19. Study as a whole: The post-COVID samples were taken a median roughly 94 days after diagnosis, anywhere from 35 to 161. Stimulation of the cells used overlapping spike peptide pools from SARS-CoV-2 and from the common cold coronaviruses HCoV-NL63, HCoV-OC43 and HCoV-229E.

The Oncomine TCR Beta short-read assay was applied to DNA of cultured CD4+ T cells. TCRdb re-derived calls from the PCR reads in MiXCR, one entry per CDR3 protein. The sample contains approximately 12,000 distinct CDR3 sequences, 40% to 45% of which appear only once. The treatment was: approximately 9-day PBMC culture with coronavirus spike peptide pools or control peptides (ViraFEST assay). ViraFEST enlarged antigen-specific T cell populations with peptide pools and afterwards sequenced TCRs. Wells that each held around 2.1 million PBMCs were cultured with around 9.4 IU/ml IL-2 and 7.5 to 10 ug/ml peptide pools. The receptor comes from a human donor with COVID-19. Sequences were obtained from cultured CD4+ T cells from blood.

As DNA, the CDR3 is TGTGCCATCAGTGTTGAGGTCGGGGGGTTCAACTATGGCTACACCTTC. Translated, it gives CAISVEVGGFNYGYTF. The chain employs TRBV10-3 and TRBJ1-2, with D perhaps matching TRBD1 (5 bases). Trimming stripped 4 bases from V and 2 bases from J, with 17 bases between. CDR1 is ENHRY, CDR2 SYGVKD, per germline. The CDR3 totals 16 residues.